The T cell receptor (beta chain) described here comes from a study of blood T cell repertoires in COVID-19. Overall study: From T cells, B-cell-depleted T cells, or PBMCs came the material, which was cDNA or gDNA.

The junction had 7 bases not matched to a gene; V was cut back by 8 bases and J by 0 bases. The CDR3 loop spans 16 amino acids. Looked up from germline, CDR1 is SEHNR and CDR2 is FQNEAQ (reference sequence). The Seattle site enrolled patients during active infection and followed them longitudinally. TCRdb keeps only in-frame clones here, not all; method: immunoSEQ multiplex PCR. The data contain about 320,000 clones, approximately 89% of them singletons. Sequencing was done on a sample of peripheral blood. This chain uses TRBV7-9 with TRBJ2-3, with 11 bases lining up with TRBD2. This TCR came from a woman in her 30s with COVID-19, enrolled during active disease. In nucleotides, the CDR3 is TGTGCCAGCCCCAGCGCTAGCGGGGGGAGCACAGATACGCAGTATTTT. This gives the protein CASPSASGGSTDTQYF. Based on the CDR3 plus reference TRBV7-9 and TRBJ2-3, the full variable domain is DTGVSQNPRHKITKRGQNVTFRCDPISEHNRLYWYRQTLGQGPEFLTYFQNEAQLEKSRLLSDRFSAERPKGSFSTLEIQRTEQGDSAMYLCASPSASGGSTDTQYFGPGTRLTVL.